The rows below give T cell receptor beta chains drawn from one sample of a study of cytotoxic CD8 clonotypes in ibrutinib-treated CLL. Sequenced by immunoSEQ multiplex PCR; TCRdb stores in-frame clones only, minus some. The repertoire holds about 76,000 clones, with 85% to 90% as singletons. This sample comprised PBMCs, obtained before ibrutinib treatment. The receptor set was obtained from a human donor with chronic lymphocytic leukemia. Each CDR3 is given with its conserved first and last residue. The D gene is left open where the match is weak. Expanded clones are given a class, and other clones once, few, many or no size at all.

clone_size,d_call,v_call,j_call,cdr3_nt,cdr3_aa
.,.,TRBV4-3,TRBJ2-1,TGCGCCAGCAGCCAAGATGAAGGGGGGTGGTATGAGCAGTTCTTC,CASSQDEGGWYEQFF
.,TRBD2,TRBV29-1,TRBJ2-5,TGCAGCGGCCTTAGCGGGATAGAGACCCAGTACTTC,CSGLSGIETQYF
.,.,TRBV5-1,TRBJ1-4,TGCGCCAGCAGCTTGAGTGGGGTAGCTAATGAAAAACTGTTTTTT,CASSLSGVANEKLFF
.,.,TRBV6-5,TRBJ1-5,TGTGCCAGCAGCACGTTAGCGGAAGTTAATCAGCCCCAGCATTTT,CASSTLAEVNQPQHF
.,.,TRBV29-1,TRBJ2-7,TGCAGCGTTACTATATCGGAAGCACCCTACGAGCAGTACTTC,CSVTISEAPYEQYF
.,TRBD1,TRBV5-1,TRBJ2-7,TGCGCCAGCAGCTTCACCGGACAGGTAATCGACGAGCAGTACTTC,CASSFTGQVIDEQYF
.,.,TRBV19,TRBJ1-1,TGTGCCAGTAGTGTCCGAGCAACAGGGCGGAACACTGAAGCTTTCTTT,CASSVRATGRNTEAFF
.,.,TRBV27,TRBJ1-1,TGTGCCAGCAGCTTAGATCGGGGGGGCTGGGCTTTCTTT,CASSLDRGGWAFF
.,.,TRBV11-2,TRBJ1-1,TGTGCCAGCACATTACTACAGGGCCGAGCTTTCTTT,CASTLLQGRAFF
.,.,TRBV7-9,TRBJ1-2,TGTGCCAGCAGCGCTAGGCTATATGGAAAGACCTATGGCTACACCTTC,CASSARLYGKTYGYTF
.,TRBD2,TRBV10-3,TRBJ2-3,TGTGCCATCAGCGGACTAGCGGGAGATGCAGATACGCAGTATTTT,CAISGLAGDADTQYF
.,TRBD2,TRBV11-2,TRBJ2-7,TGTGCCAGCAGCTCCCGTCGAGGCGGGAGGGCCTTTGAGTACGAGCAGTACTTC,CASSSRRGGRAFEYEQYF
.,.,TRBV6-6,TRBJ2-7,TGTGCCAGCAGTTACCGAGGGGGTGGAGTTGGCGAGCAGTACTTC,CASSYRGGGVGEQYF
few,TRBD1,TRBV11-2,TRBJ1-2,TGTGCCAGCAGCTTAGGACAGGGGTCCCTCCTAGGTCACTATGGCTACACCTTC,CASSLGQGSLLGHYGYTF
.,.,TRBV5-1,TRBJ2-7,TGCGCCAGCAGCTTGGATGGGCAGCAGTACTTC,CASSLDGQQYF
.,TRBD1,TRBV5-8,TRBJ2-2,TGTGCCAGCAGGGGCAGGGGGCGCCCCGGGGAGCTGTTTTTT,CASRGRGRPGELFF
.,TRBD1,TRBV7-3,TRBJ2-1,TGTGCCAGCAGTTTAACAGGGGGATATGAGCAGTTCTTC,CASSLTGGYEQFF
.,.,TRBV6-5,TRBJ1-2,TGTGCCAGCTTTAGGGGATTAGGAGGCTACACCTTC,CASFRGLGGYTF
few,.,TRBV2,TRBJ1-5,TGTGCCAGCAGTGAAGAGGGGCATAATAGCAATCAGCCCCAGCATTTT,CASSEEGHNSNQPQHF
.,.,TRBV30,TRBJ2-1,TGTGCCTGGAGTTGGGGGGTCTACAATGAGCAGTTCTTC,CAWSWGVYNEQFF
.,.,TRBV19,TRBJ1-4,TGTGCCAGTACCCCGCCAGGGTTTGCAACTAATGAAAAACTGTTTTTT,CASTPPGFATNEKLFF
.,TRBD2,TRBV7-3,TRBJ2-1,TGTGCCAGCAGCTTAACCCCTCTAGCGGGAGGAGTCCATGAGCAGTTCTTC,CASSLTPLAGGVHEQFF
.,.,TRBV7-9,TRBJ1-1,TGTGCCAGCAGCTTTGGGGGCTACGCTGAAGCTTTCTTT,CASSFGGYAEAFF
.,.,TRBV5-8,TRBJ1-3,TGTGCCAGCAGCTTGGCAGGGATTTCTGGAAACACCATATATTTT,CASSLAGISGNTIYF
.,.,TRBV7-9,TRBJ2-7,TGTGCCAGCAGCCAAACCGGAGTAGCAGATTCCTACGAGCAGTACTTC,CASSQTGVADSYEQYF
once,.,TRBV27,TRBJ1-2,TGTGCCAGCAGCCCAGGGGCCCAATATGGCTACACCTTC,CASSPGAQYGYTF
.,TRBD1,TRBV6-5,TRBJ1-2,TGTGCCAGCAGTTACGAGGGGGCTGGTGGCTACACCTTC,CASSYEGAGGYTF
.,.,TRBV19,TRBJ1-5,TGTGCCAGTAGTCTCCGACCAGACAGGTTGGGTCAGCCCCAGCATTTT,CASSLRPDRLGQPQHF
.,TRBD2,TRBV28,TRBJ2-7,TGTGCCAGCAGTGCTCCGGGACTAGCGGGAGGACGATCCTACGAGCAGTACTTC,CASSAPGLAGGRSYEQYF
.,.,TRBV29-1,TRBJ1-2,TGCAGCGTTGGAGGGTTTCTTAATGGCTACACCTTC,CSVGGFLNGYTF
.,.,TRBV9,TRBJ2-7,TGTGCCAGCAGCAAGGGTAGTGCGTACGACGAGCAGTACTTC,CASSKGSAYDEQYF
.,TRBD1,TRBV7-3,TRBJ2-7,TGTGCCAGCAGCCGGGGACAGGGGCCATCGTCCTCCTACGAGCAGTACTTC,CASSRGQGPSSSYEQYF
.,.,TRBV10-3,TRBJ2-2,TGTGCCATCAGTGCCTCACCTGAGGAGCTGTTTTTT,CAISASPEELFF
.,.,TRBV5-1,TRBJ2-1,TGCGCCAGCAGCACGGGACAAGACTACAATGAGCAGTTCTTC,CASSTGQDYNEQFF
.,.,TRBV10-3,TRBJ2-7,TGTGCCATCAGTCCAGGGGGGACTCTATCCTACGAGCAGTACTTC,CAISPGGTLSYEQYF
.,.,TRBV19,TRBJ2-1,TGTGCCAGTAGTATACGGGGGGCCGGGAGCGCTAGCGCAGATTACAATGAGCAGTTCTTC,CASSIRGAGSASADYNEQFF
.,.,TRBV19,TRBJ1-2,TGTGCCAGTAGTCCCCGGAGGACCTGGAACTATGGCTACACCTTC,CASSPRRTWNYGYTF
few,.,TRBV5-1,TRBJ2-3,TGCGCCAGCAGCTTGAGTAGCACAGATACGCAGTATTTT,CASSLSSTDTQYF
.,TRBD2,TRBV7-9,TRBJ2-1,TGTGCCAGCAGCGCACCTACAGCGGGGGGCAAGTTCTTC,CASSAPTAGGKFF
.,.,TRBV5-5,TRBJ2-1,TGTGCCAGCAGCTTGGTTCCGTCGGGCTTTCCGTACAATGAGCAGTTCTTC,CASSLVPSGFPYNEQFF
.,TRBD1,TRBV9,TRBJ2-7,TGTGCCAGCAGCGTCGGGACAGGGGCTCCCTACGAGCAGTACTTC,CASSVGTGAPYEQYF
.,TRBD1,TRBV28,TRBJ2-7,TGTGCCAGCAATCTCGGGGACAGGAGGAACGAGCAGTACTTC,CASNLGDRRNEQYF
.,TRBD2,TRBV11-2,TRBJ2-3,TGTGCCAGCAGCACAACTAGCGGGAGTACAGATACGCAGTATTTT,CASSTTSGSTDTQYF
.,.,TRBV11-3,TRBJ2-2,TGTGCCAGCAGCCCCAACCGGAACACCGGGGAGCTGTTTTTT,CASSPNRNTGELFF
.,TRBD2,TRBV10-2,TRBJ2-3,TGCGCCAGCAGGAGACTAGCGACGGGCACAGATACGCAGTATTTT,CASRRLATGTDTQYF
few,.,TRBV19,TRBJ2-2,TGTGCCACTCGGGACGGGAGAGGCGGGGAGCTGTTTTTT,CATRDGRGGELFF
.,.,TRBV6-5,TRBJ1-2,TGTGCCAGCAGTTACTCGGCAGGGACTGGCTACACCTTC,CASSYSAGTGYTF
.,TRBD1,TRBV5-4,TRBJ1-1,TGTGCCAGCAGCCTCGGACAGGGGAGAGCTGAAGCTTTCTTT,CASSLGQGRAEAFF
.,TRBD1,TRBV5-1,TRBJ1-2,TGCGCCAGCAGCTCGACAGGGGGCGACCAGTATGGCTACACCTTC,CASSSTGGDQYGYTF
.,.,TRBV15,TRBJ1-3,TGTGCCACCAGCAGAGATCTTGTTGCCGGGAAGCGTTGGCGAAACACCATATATTTT,CATSRDLVAGKRWRNTIYF
.,TRBD1,TRBV6-5,TRBJ1-2,TGTGCCAGCAGCCCAGACAGGGGATCTGGTAATGGCTACACCTTC,CASSPDRGSGNGYTF
.,TRBD2,TRBV4-3,TRBJ2-1,TGCGCCAGCAGCCAAGAGACGATAGCGGGAGGGAACGGGGGCTCCTACAATGAGCAGTTCTTC,CASSQETIAGGNGGSYNEQFF
.,TRBD2,TRBV7-2,TRBJ2-7,TGTGCCAGCAGCTTAAGCCGACTAGCGGGAGCGGACGAGCAGTACTTC,CASSLSRLAGADEQYF
.,.,TRBV18,TRBJ2-1,TGTGCCAGCTCACCCCGTGTAGACGGCGATGAGCAGTTCTTC,CASSPRVDGDEQFF
.,TRBD1,TRBV5-6,TRBJ2-2,TGTGCCAGCAGCTTGGGACAGGGCGGGTTCGGGGAGCTGTTTTTT,CASSLGQGGFGELFF
.,.,TRBV6-5,TRBJ2-7,TGTGCCAGCAGTTACTCTAGGGCAGGGAAAGCCTACGAGCAGTACTTC,CASSYSRAGKAYEQYF
.,.,TRBV2,TRBJ1-3,TGTGCCAGCAGTGAATCAAGGTCTGGAAACACCATATATTTT,CASSESRSGNTIYF
once,TRBD2,TRBV9,TRBJ2-5,TGTGCCAGCAGCGTCTCCTCGGCGGGAGGGCACGAGACCCAGTACTTC,CASSVSSAGGHETQYF
.,.,TRBV7-2,TRBJ2-1,TGTGCCAGCAGAGATTTAAGCGGCAGCTCCTACAATGAGCAGTTCTTC,CASRDLSGSSYNEQFF
.,.,TRBV5-1,TRBJ2-3,TGCGCCAGCAGCTTGGAGGGACGGATAAGGACAGATACGCAGTATTTT,CASSLEGRIRTDTQYF